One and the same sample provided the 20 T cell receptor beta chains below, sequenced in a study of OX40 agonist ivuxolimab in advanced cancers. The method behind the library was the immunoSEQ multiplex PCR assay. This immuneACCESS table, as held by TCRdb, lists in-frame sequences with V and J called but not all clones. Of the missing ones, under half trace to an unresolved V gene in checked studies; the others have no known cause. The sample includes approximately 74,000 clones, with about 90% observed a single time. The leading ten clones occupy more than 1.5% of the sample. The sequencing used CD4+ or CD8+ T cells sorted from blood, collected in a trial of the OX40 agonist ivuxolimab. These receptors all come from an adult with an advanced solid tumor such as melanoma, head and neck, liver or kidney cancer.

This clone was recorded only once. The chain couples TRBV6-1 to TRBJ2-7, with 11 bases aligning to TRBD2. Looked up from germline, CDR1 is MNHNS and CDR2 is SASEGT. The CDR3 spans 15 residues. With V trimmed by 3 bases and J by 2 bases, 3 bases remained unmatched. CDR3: CASSETSGDAYEQYF. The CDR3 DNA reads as TGTGCCAGCAGTGAGACTAGCGGGGATGCCTACGAGCAGTACTTC.

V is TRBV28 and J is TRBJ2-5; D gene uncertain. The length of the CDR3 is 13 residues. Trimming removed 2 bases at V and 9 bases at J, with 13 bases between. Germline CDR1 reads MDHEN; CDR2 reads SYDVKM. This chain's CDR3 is CASSLVGFESQYF. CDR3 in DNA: TGTGCCAGCAGTTTAGTGGGGTTCGAGTCCCAGTACTTC.

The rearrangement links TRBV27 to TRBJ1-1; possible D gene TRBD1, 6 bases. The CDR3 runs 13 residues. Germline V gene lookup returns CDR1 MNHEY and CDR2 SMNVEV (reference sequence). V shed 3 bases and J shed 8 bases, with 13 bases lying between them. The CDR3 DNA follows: TGTGCCAGCAGTTTGGGGGGGCAGGGAGAAGCTTTCTTT. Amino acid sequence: CASSLGGQGEAFF.

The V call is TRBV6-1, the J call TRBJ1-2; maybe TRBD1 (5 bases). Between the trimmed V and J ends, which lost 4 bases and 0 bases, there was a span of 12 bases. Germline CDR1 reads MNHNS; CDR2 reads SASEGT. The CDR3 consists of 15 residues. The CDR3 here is CASSGRWGPNYGYTF. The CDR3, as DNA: TGTGCCAGCAGTGGGCGCTGGGGACCTAACTATGGCTACACCTTC.

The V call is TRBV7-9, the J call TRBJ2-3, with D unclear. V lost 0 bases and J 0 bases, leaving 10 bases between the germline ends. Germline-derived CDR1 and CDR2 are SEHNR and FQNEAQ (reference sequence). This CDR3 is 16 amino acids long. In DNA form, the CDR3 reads TGTGCCAGCAGCTTAGCGGGCGGTTCTAGCACAGATACGCAGTATTTT. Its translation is CASSLAGGSSTDTQYF.

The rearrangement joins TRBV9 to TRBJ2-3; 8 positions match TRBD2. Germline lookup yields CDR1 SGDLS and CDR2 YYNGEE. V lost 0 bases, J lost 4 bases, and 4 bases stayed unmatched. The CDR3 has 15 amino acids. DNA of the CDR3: TGTGCCAGCAGCGTAGGAAATAGCGGGGCAGATACGCAGTATTTT. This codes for CASSVGNSGADTQYF.

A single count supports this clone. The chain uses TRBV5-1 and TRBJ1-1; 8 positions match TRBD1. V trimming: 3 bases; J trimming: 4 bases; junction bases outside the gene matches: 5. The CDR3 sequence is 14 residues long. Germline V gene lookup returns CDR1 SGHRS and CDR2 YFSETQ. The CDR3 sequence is CASSSQGASTEAFF. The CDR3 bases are TGCGCCAGCAGCTCGCAGGGGGCGAGCACTGAAGCTTTCTTT. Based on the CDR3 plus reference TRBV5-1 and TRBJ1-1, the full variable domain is KAGVTQTPRYLIKTRGQQVTLSCSPISGHRSVSWYQQTPGQGLQFLFEYFSETQRNKGNFPGRFSGRQFSNSRSEMNVSTLELGDSALYLCASSSQGASTEAFFGQGTRLTVV.

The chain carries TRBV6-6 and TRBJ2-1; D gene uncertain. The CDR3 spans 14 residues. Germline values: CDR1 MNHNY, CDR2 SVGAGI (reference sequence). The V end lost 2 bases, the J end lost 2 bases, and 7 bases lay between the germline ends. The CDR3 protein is CASSYGYTYNEQFF. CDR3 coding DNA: TGTGCCAGCAGTTACGGGTACACCTACAATGAGCAGTTCTTC.

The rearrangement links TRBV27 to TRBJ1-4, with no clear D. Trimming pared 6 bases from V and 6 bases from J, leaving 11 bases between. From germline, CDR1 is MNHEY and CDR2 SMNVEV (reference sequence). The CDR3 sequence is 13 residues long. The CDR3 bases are TGTGCCAGCAGACTCCAGGTGGATGAAAAACTGTTTTTT. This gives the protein CASRLQVDEKLFF.

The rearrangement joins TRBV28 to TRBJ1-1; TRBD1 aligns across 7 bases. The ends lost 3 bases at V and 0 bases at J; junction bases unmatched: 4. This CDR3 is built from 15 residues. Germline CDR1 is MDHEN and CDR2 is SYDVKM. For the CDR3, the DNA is TGTGCCAGCAGTTTTACAGGGGACATGAACACTGAAGCTTTCTTT. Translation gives CASSFTGDMNTEAFF.

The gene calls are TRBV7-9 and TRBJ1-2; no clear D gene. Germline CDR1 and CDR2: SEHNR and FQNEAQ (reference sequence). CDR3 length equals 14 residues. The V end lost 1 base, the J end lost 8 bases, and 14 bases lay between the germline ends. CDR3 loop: CASSLDGGVRGYTF. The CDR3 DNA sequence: TGTGCCAGCAGCTTAGATGGTGGTGTACGCGGCTACACCTTC.

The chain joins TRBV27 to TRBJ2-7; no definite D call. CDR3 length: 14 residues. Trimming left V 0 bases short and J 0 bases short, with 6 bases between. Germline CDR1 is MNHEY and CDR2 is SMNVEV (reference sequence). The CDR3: CASSLSHYSYEQYF. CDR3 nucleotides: TGTGCCAGCAGTTTATCGCACTACTCCTACGAGCAGTACTTC.

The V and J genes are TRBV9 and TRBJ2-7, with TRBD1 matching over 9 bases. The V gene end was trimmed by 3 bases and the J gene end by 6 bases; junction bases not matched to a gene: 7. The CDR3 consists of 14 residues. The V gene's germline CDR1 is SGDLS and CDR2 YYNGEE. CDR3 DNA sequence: TGTGCCAGCAGCGAGGGACAGGGAGGCGGCGAGCAGTACTTC. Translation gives CASSEGQGGGEQYF.

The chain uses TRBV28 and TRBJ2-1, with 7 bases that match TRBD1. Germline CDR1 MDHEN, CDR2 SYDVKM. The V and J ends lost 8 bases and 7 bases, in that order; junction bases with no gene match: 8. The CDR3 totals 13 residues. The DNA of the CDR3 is TGTGCCAGCGCCGGGACAGCCGCGAATGAGCAGTTCTTC. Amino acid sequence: CASAGTAANEQFF.

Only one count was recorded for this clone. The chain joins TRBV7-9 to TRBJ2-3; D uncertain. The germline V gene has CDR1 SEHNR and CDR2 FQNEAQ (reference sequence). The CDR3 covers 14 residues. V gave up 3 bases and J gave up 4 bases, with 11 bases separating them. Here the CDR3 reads CASSFQASSDTQYF. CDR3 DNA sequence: TGTGCCAGCAGCTTTCAAGCGAGCTCAGATACGCAGTATTTT.

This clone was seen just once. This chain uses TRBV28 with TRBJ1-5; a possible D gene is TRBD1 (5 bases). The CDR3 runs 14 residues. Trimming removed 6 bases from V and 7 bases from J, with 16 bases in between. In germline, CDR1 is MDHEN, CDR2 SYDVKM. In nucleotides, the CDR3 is TGTGCCAGCAGCCCCGGGCCCTGGGACCAGCCCCAGCATTTT. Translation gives CASSPGPWDQPQHF.

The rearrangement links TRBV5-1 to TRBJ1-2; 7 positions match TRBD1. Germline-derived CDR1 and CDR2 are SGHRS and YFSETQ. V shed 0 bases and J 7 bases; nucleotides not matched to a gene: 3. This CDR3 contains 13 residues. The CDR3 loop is CASSLVGGSGYTF. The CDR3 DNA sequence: TGCGCCAGCAGCTTGGTAGGGGGCAGTGGCTACACCTTC.

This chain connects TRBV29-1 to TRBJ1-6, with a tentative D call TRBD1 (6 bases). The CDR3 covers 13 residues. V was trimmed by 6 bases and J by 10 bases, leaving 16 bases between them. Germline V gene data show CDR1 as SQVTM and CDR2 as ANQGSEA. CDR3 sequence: CSVGQGPSSPLHF. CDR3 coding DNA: TGCAGCGTAGGTCAGGGGCCTAGCTCACCCCTCCACTTT.

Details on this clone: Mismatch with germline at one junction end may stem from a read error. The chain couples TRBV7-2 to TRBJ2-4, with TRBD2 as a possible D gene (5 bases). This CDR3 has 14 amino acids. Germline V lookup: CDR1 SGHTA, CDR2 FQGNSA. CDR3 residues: CASSLAAPGDIQYF. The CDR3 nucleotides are TGTGCCAGCAGCCTAGCCGCTCCCGGGGACATTCAGTACTTC.

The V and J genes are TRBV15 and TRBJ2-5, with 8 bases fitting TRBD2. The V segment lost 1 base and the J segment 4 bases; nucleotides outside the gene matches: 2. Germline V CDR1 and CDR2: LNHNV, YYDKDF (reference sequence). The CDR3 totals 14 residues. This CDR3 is CATSRAGGPETQYF. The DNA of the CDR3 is TGTGCCACCAGCAGAGCGGGGGGGCCAGAGACCCAGTACTTC.